These 27 T cell receptor beta chains share one sample of origin, sequenced in a study of cytomegalovirus exposure and HLA in healthy donors. The PCR used 60 Vbeta and 13 Jbeta primers. Produced via immunoSEQ multiplex PCR; TCRdb's table is partial and in-frame only. This table has around 200,000 clones, 79% appearing once. The sample comprised PBMCs. Receptors were obtained from a woman aged 25 to 45 in good health and CMV-seropositive.

The rearrangement joins TRBV23-1 to TRBJ2-3; a weak D match, TRBD2 (6 bases). TRBV23-1 is assigned to the ORF class and has an uncertain function. This CDR3 spans 18 amino acids. The V end lost 2 bases, the J end lost 2 bases, and 20 bases lay between the germline ends. CDR3 coding DNA: TGCGCCAGCAGTCAACCCCCCGCCGGGGGACCCCCCACAGATACGCAGTATTTT. Translation: CASSQPPAGGPPTDTQYF.

V and J are TRBV7-7 and TRBJ2-5, with D tentatively TRBD2 (6 bases). Germline lookup yields CDR1 SSHAT and CDR2 FNYEAQ (reference sequence). Trimming stripped 5 bases from V and 2 bases from J, with 9 bases between. The CDR3 is 13 residues long. The chain's CDR3 is CASSRLVQETQYF. CDR3 DNA sequence: TGTGCCAGCAGCCGACTAGTACAAGAGACCCAGTACTTC.

The rearrangement uses TRBV18 and TRBJ2-5, with 8 positions matching TRBD2. There are 15 residues in the CDR3. Trimming cost V 3 bases and J 2 bases; bases outside gene matches: 5. Germline assignment: CDR1 KGHSH and CDR2 LQKENI. In DNA form, the CDR3 reads TGTGCCAGCTCACCTCCTAGCGGGCCGCAAGAGACCCAGTACTTC. Its translation: CASSPPSGPQETQYF.

J is TRBJ1-1 and V is TRBV29-1; 9 bases are a match to TRBD1. This CDR3 spans 15 amino acids. The trim removed 4 bases at V and 5 bases at J, leaving 11 bases unmatched. CDR1 and CDR2 (germline): SQVTM, ANQGSEA. The CDR3 DNA reads as TGCAGCGTTGGGGGCTCCGGACAGGGGAGAACTGAAGCTTTCTTT. Its translation is CSVGGSGQGRTEAFF.

The V and J genes are TRBV10-3 and TRBJ1-2; D perhaps matches TRBD1 (6 bases). Looked up from germline, CDR1 is ENHRY and CDR2 is SYGVKD. Trimming pared 7 bases from V and 0 bases from J, leaving 12 bases between. The CDR3 has 14 amino acids. DNA of the CDR3: TGTGCCATCACAGCAGGGGCCACTAACTATGGCTACACCTTC. It translates to CAITAGATNYGYTF.

V gene TRBV7-8 combines with J gene TRBJ1-2, with D maybe TRBD1 (6 bases). Germline assignment: CDR1 SGHVS and CDR2 FQNEAQ. The CDR3 covers 17 residues. Trimming took off 5 bases at V and 1 base at J, with 20 bases between the two ends. The CDR3 spells CASSKKRRTEYNYGYTF. In DNA, the CDR3 is TGTGCCAGCAGCAAGAAGAGAAGGACAGAATATAACTATGGCTACACCTTC. Looking up the rest from reference TRBV7-8 and TRBJ1-2 gives the full variable domain: GAGVSQSPRYKVAKRGQDVALRCDPISGHVSLFWYQQALGQGPEFLTYFQNEAQLDKSGLPSDRFFAERPEGSVSTLKIQRTQQEDSAVYLCASSKKRRTEYNYGYTFGSGTRLTVV.

The rearrangement uses TRBV19 and TRBJ2-7; D is perhaps TRBD1 (5 bases). Looked up from germline, CDR1 is LNHDA and CDR2 is SQIVND (reference sequence). V lost 7 bases and J 3 bases, leaving 19 bases between the germline ends. The CDR3 has 15 amino acids. The CDR3 is CASKGASSWDYEQYF. The CDR3 nucleotides read TGTGCCAGTAAAGGGGCGAGTAGCTGGGACTACGAGCAGTACTTC. Complete variable domain (other parts from reference TRBV19 and TRBJ2-7): DGGITQSPKYLFRKEGQNVTLSCEQNLNHDAMYWYRQDPGQGLRLIYYSQIVNDFQKGDIAEGYSVSREKKESFPLTVTSAQKNPTAFYLCASKGASSWDYEQYFGPGTRLTVT.

The chain employs TRBV7-2 and TRBJ1-2, with D perhaps TRBD1 (5 bases). V shed 4 bases and J shed 8 bases, with 17 bases lying between them. Germline loops: CDR1 SGHTA, CDR2 FQGNSA. The CDR3 extends over 14 amino acids. The CDR3 here is CASSSAGGREGYTF. The CDR3 nucleotides are TGTGCCAGCAGCTCCGCGGGGGGTCGGGAGGGCTACACCTTC.

The chain employs TRBV4-3 and TRBJ2-1; tentative D call: TRBD2 (5 bases). CDR3 length: 15 residues. Trimming removed 1 base from V and 4 bases from J, with 11 bases in between. Germline lookup yields CDR1 LGHNA and CDR2 YSLEER. The CDR3 region has the DNA TGCGCCAGCAGCCAAGCAATTGGCGGGTACAATGAGCAGTTCTTC. Its protein product is CASSQAIGGYNEQFF.

This CDR3 is CASSPWTGDYGYTF. CDR3 coding DNA: TGCGCCAGCAGCCCCTGGACAGGGGACTATGGCTACACCTTC. The rearrangement joins TRBV5-1 to TRBJ1-2; 9 nucleotides align to TRBD1. Germline-derived CDR1 and CDR2 are SGHRS and YFSETQ. V lost 4 bases to trimming and J lost 3 bases; unmatched junction nucleotides: 4. This CDR3 is built from 14 residues. Variable domain in full (rest from reference TRBV5-1 and TRBJ1-2): KAGVTQTPRYLIKTRGQQVTLSCSPISGHRSVSWYQQTPGQGLQFLFEYFSETQRNKGNFPGRFSGRQFSNSRSEMNVSTLELGDSALYLCASSPWTGDYGYTFGSGTRLTVV.

This sequence joins TRBV10-3 and TRBJ1-5; D not certain. The V gene's germline CDR1 is ENHRY and CDR2 SYGVKD. V lost 10 bases, J lost 3 bases, and 13 bases lay in between. The CDR3 has 13 amino acids. CDR3 in amino acids: CATIPVTNQPQHF. CDR3 bases: TGTGCCACCATACCGGTTACCAATCAGCCCCAGCATTTT.

This chain joins TRBV6-5 and TRBJ1-2; D is ambiguous. Trimming took 2 bases from V and 0 from J, leaving 10 bases between them. This CDR3 has 15 residues. Germline V lookup: CDR1 MNHEY, CDR2 SVGAGI. Written as DNA, the CDR3 is TGTGCCAGCAGTTACGGTCCCAGTACTAACTATGGCTACACCTTC. Protein product: CASSYGPSTNYGYTF.

This chain links TRBV9 with TRBJ2-7; D is unresolved. Trimming stripped 0 bases from V and 6 bases from J, with 10 bases between. CDR1 is SGDLS, CDR2 YYNGEE, per germline. The CDR3 spans 13 residues. CDR3 coding DNA: TGTGCCAGCAGCGTAGGGCAGTTCACCGAGCAGTACTTC. Its translation is CASSVGQFTEQYF.

This rearrangement joins TRBV27 to TRBJ2-7; 12 bases map to TRBD2. The CDR3 sequence is 17 residues long. CDR1 and CDR2 from the germline V gene are MNHEY and SMNVEV (reference sequence). V gave up 7 bases and J gave up 5 bases; unmatched junction bases: 15. The CDR3 nucleotides are TGTGCCAGCACCCCGCTAGCGGGAGGGCCGTTTTACCACGAGCAGTACTTC. Its protein product is CASTPLAGGPFYHEQYF.

The gene calls are TRBV4-2 and TRBJ2-7, with D possibly being TRBD2 (6 bases). The V gene's germline CDR1 is LGHNA and CDR2 YNFKEQ. Trimming took 0 bases from V and 3 from J, leaving 9 bases between them. This CDR3 spans 14 amino acids. CDR3 region: CASSQDREDYEQYF. The CDR3, as DNA: TGTGCCAGCAGCCAAGACAGGGAGGACTACGAGCAGTACTTC.

In this sample, this clone turned up a few times. The chain is built from TRBV7-2 and TRBJ1-6; D not resolved. Trimming pared 1 base from V and 7 bases from J, leaving 11 bases between. Germline V gene data show CDR1 as SGHTA and CDR2 as FQGNSA. This CDR3 region has 15 residues. In DNA form, the CDR3 reads TGTGCCAGCAGCTTAGTCGGCGGTGGGAATTCACCCCTCCACTTT. As protein: CASSLVGGGNSPLHF.

V and J are TRBV2 and TRBJ1-1; D is uncertain. CDR1 is SNHLY and CDR2 is FYNNEI in the germline V gene. The CDR3 is 14 residues long. The ends were cut back, 0 bases at V and 8 bases at J, with 13 bases in the middle. The CDR3 DNA reads TGTGCCAGCAGTGAAGCTGGGTGGGGAGCGGAAGCTTTCTTT. Translating it yields CASSEAGWGAEAFF.

The chain links TRBV7-9 to TRBJ2-7; 9 nucleotides line up with TRBD1. Trimming at V came to 5 bases and at J to 5 bases, leaving 4 bases not matched to a gene. This CDR3 has 13 residues. Germline V gives CDR1 SEHNR, CDR2 FQNEAQ (reference sequence). For the CDR3, the DNA is TGTGCCAGCAGCCTAAGACAGGGGGACGAGCAGTACTTC. It is translated as CASSLRQGDEQYF.

This clone was seen only a few times. The chain employs TRBV19 and TRBJ2-7; 7 bases match TRBD2. This CDR3 is 14 amino acids long. Germline V CDR1 and CDR2: LNHDA, SQIVND (reference sequence). Unmatched junction bases numbered 6, after V lost 5 bases and J lost 2 bases. DNA for the CDR3: TGTGCCAGTAGTTGGGGAGGGGATACCTACGAGCAGTACTTC. This translates into CASSWGGDTYEQYF.

The chain is built from TRBV7-2 and TRBJ1-2; D is perhaps TRBD1 (5 bases). Germline CDR1 and CDR2: SGHTA and FQGNSA. CDR3 size: 15 residues. V was clipped by 2 bases and J by 0 bases, with 10 bases between them. The DNA of the CDR3 is TGTGCCAGCAGCTTAAGGGCCAGGGCTAACTATGGCTACACCTTC. It specifies CASSLRARANYGYTF. Supplemented by reference TRBV7-2 and TRBJ1-2, the full variable domain reads GAGVSQSPSNKVTEKGKDVELRCDPISGHTALYWYRQSLGQGLEFLIYFQGNSAPDKSGLPSDRFSAERTGGSVSTLTIQRTQQEDSAVYLCASSLRARANYGYTFGSGTRLTVV.

This clone has a single count. The V call is TRBV11-3, the J call TRBJ2-5; TRBD2 matches 13 bases. This CDR3 has 15 residues. Germline V gene data show CDR1 as SGHNT and CDR2 as YENEEA. V was clipped by 3 bases and J by 7 bases; unmatched bases: 5. The CDR3 reads CASSLGTSGTGTQYF. The CDR3 nucleotides are TGTGCCAGCAGCTTGGGGACTAGCGGGACTGGGACCCAGTACTTC.

The chain joins TRBV19 to TRBJ1-1; TRBD1 matches 9 bases. Trimming took 1 base from V and 5 from J; bases not matched to a gene: 5. The CDR3 runs to 15 residues. Germline CDR1 is LNHDA and CDR2 is SQIVND (reference sequence). The CDR3 bases are TGTGCCAGTAGTATAGGCGACAGGGGGGCGACTGAAGCTTTCTTT. This codes for CASSIGDRGATEAFF.

The chain uses TRBV7-6 and TRBJ2-1; 7 bases agree with TRBD2. The V gene's germline CDR1 is SGHVS and CDR2 FNYEAQ. The CDR3 totals 18 residues. V dropped 5 bases and J dropped 7; count of bases not matched to a gene: 20. The CDR3 DNA is TGTGCCAGCAGCCCCCGCCCCTGGGCGGGGAGGGCCTTGAATGAGCAGTTCTTC. As protein: CASSPRPWAGRALNEQFF.

This rearrangement joins TRBV7-6 to TRBJ2-1; 11 bases align to TRBD2. Per the germline V gene, CDR1 is SGHVS and CDR2 is FNYEAQ. Germline trimming cut 3 bases from V and 7 bases from J; bases unmatched to any gene: 5. The CDR3 loop spans 15 amino acids. The DNA of the CDR3 is TGTGCCAGCAGCTTTAGCGGGAGGGCCTTTAATGAGCAGTTCTTC. Its protein is CASSFSGRAFNEQFF. Full variable domain (missing parts from reference TRBV7-6 and TRBJ2-1): GAGVSQSPRYKVTKRGQDVALRCDPISGHVSLYWYRQALGQGPEFLTYFNYEAQQDKSGLPNDRFSAERPEGSISTLTIQRTEQRDSAMYRCASSFSGRAFNEQFFGPGTRLTVL.

The rearrangement links TRBV16 to TRBJ1-5; D uncertain. Germline V gene data show CDR1 as KGHSY and CDR2 as FQNENV. The V and J ends lost 2 bases and 5 bases respectively, with 13 bases between them. The CDR3 spans 15 residues. CDR3 sequence reads: CASSQPRRGDQPQHF. CDR3 DNA sequence: TGTGCCAGCAGCCAACCTCGGAGAGGCGATCAGCCCCAGCATTTT.

The chain combines TRBV29-1 with TRBJ2-1; 8 bases align to TRBD2. Per the germline V gene, CDR1 is SQVTM and CDR2 is ANQGSEA. The CDR3 runs to 14 residues. V lost 4 bases to trimming and J lost 4 bases; unmatched junction nucleotides: 6. As DNA, the CDR3 is TGCAGCGTTGTGGGACTAGGAGGTTACAATGAGCAGTTCTTC. It encodes CSVVGLGGYNEQFF.

The rearrangement joins TRBV6-5 to TRBJ2-3, with D perhaps matching TRBD2 (5 bases). V was cut by 5 bases and J by 1 base, with 13 bases left in between. Germline V gives CDR1 MNHEY, CDR2 SVGAGI. The CDR3 is 15 residues long. CDR3 region: CASSPGVRGTDTQYF. The DNA of the CDR3 is TGTGCCAGCAGTCCCGGGGTACGTGGCACAGATACGCAGTATTTT.